The 24 T cell receptor beta chains below were found in one sample sequenced in a study of blood T cell repertoires in COVID-19. Repertoires were generated with immunoSEQ multiplex PCR, while TCRdb's copy carries only in-frame clones and drops some. The sample yields about 88,000 clones, roughly nine tenths seen once. Material: peripheral blood. The receptors were gathered from a woman aged 80 or over with active COVID-19.

V is TRBV28 and J is TRBJ2-7; TRBD2 agrees at 8 bases. Germline V lookup: CDR1 MDHEN, CDR2 SYDVKM. The CDR3 is 14 amino acids. J was trimmed by 1 base and V by 5 bases; bases with no gene match: 4. The CDR3 region is CASSRGTRSYEQYF. CDR3 nucleotides: TGTGCCAGCAGTCGGGGGACTAGGTCCTACGAGCAGTACTTC.

V usage is TRBV29-1 and J usage is TRBJ2-5; D call uncertain. CDR3 length: 12 amino acids. The V end was cut by 6 bases, the J end by 0 bases, with 8 bases between. Germline V gene sequence: CDR1 SQVTM, CDR2 ANQGSEA. The CDR3 is CSVTPYQETQYF. The CDR3, as DNA: TGCAGCGTGACTCCTTACCAAGAGACCCAGTACTTC.

This clone has only one observation. This rearrangement joins TRBV2 to TRBJ2-2; 8 nucleotides match TRBD2. The V segment lost 8 bases and the J segment 6 bases; nucleotides outside the gene matches: 5. Per the germline V gene, CDR1 is SNHLY and CDR2 is FYNNEI. This CDR3 contains 13 residues. CDR3 nucleotides: TGTGCCAGCCGCCGGGAGGGCCCCGGGGAGCTGTTTTTT. Translating gives CASRREGPGELFF.

V gene TRBV4-2 combines with J gene TRBJ2-2, with 7 bases identical to TRBD1. CDR1 is LGHNA and CDR2 is YNFKEQ in the germline V gene. J lost 0 bases, V lost 1 base, and 2 bases had no gene match. The CDR3 length is 16 residues. The CDR3 is CASSQGQGPNTGELFF. In nucleotides, the CDR3 is TGTGCCAGCAGCCAAGGACAGGGACCGAACACCGGGGAGCTGTTTTTT.

The CDR3 bases are TGTGCCAGCTCACGAGGGGTCCCGACAGGAAATAGCAATCAGCCCCAGCATTTT. Protein product: CASSRGVPTGNSNQPQHF. This chain joins TRBV18 and TRBJ1-5; maybe TRBD1 (6 bases). This CDR3 contains 18 residues. V shed 4 bases and J shed 0 bases, with 19 bases lying between them. Germline values: CDR1 KGHSH, CDR2 LQKENI.

J is TRBJ2-7 and V is TRBV28; D remains ambiguous. The germline gives CDR1 MDHEN, CDR2 SYDVKM. The length of the CDR3 is 11 residues. Trimming took 5 bases from V and 3 from J, leaving 5 bases between them. The CDR3 sequence is CASSPFYEQYF. The CDR3 nucleotides are TGTGCCAGCAGTCCTTTCTACGAGCAGTACTTC.

This chain links TRBV4-2 with TRBJ1-4; possible D gene TRBD1, 5 bases. V was pared by 1 base and J by 3 bases, with 9 bases between. This CDR3 is built from 15 residues. Germline loops: CDR1 LGHNA, CDR2 YNFKEQ. CDR3 sequence: CASSQAGGANEKLFF. Written as DNA, the CDR3 is TGTGCCAGCAGCCAAGCGGGGGGGGCTAATGAAAAACTGTTTTTT.

The chain is built from TRBV11-2 and TRBJ2-2; TRBD2 matches 13 bases. Germline V gives CDR1 SGHAT, CDR2 FQNNGV. The CDR3 consists of 14 residues. The J segment lost 14 bases and the V segment lost 4 bases, leaving 7 bases of the junction unmatched. The CDR3 region is CASSSLAGGRVLFF. The CDR3 bases are TGTGCCAGCAGCTCACTAGCGGGAGGGCGGGTACTGTTTTTT.

This rearrangement joins TRBV5-1 to TRBJ2-1; the match to TRBD2 covers 11 bases. The CDR3 length is 16 residues. Germline CDR1 reads SGHRS; CDR2 reads YFSETQ. V gave up 0 bases and J gave up 5 bases; unmatched junction bases: 4. CDR3 sequence reads: CASSLGGTSGHNEQFF. CDR3 DNA: TGCGCCAGCAGCTTGGGGGGGACTAGCGGCCACAATGAGCAGTTCTTC.

The chain has TRBV18 and TRBJ1-5; D gene uncertain. Deletions cut 3 bases from V and 6 bases from J, with 12 bases between. Germline V lookup: CDR1 KGHSH, CDR2 LQKENI. The CDR3 has 14 amino acids. CDR3 bases: TGTGCCAGCTCACCGATGGGGAGCGGTCAGCCCCAGCATTTT. Residues: CASSPMGSGQPQHF.

The chain has TRBV30 and TRBJ1-6; perhaps TRBD1 as D (5 bases). The CDR3 runs 14 residues. CDR1 is GTSNPN, CDR2 SVGIG, per germline (reference sequence). V was shortened by 5 bases and J by 7 bases, with 15 bases between the two germline ends. The CDR3, as DNA: TGTGCCTGGGAGATCCGGGGGATAAATTCACCCCTCCACTTT. The encoded protein is CAWEIRGINSPLHF.

The J gene is TRBJ2-3, the V gene TRBV10-3; maybe TRBD1 (5 bases). Trimming pared 7 bases from V and 6 bases from J, leaving 8 bases between. Germline V gene data show CDR1 as ENHRY and CDR2 as SYGVKD. The length of the CDR3 is 11 residues. CDR3 sequence (DNA): TGTGCCATCAAGACAGAGGATACGCAGTATTTT. Encoded protein: CAIKTEDTQYF.

This clone was observed a handful of times. The rearrangement links TRBV6-6 to TRBJ1-2; the match to TRBD1 covers 8 bases. Germline V lookup: CDR1 MNHNY, CDR2 SVGAGI (reference sequence). V gave up 6 bases and J gave up 7 bases; unmatched junction bases: 10. The CDR3 sequence is 14 residues long. DNA of the CDR3: TGTGCCAGCAGCCCCCACGGACAGGGAAGTGGCTACACCTTC. It specifies CASSPHGQGSGYTF.

The chain joins TRBV7-2 to TRBJ2-6, with 7 bases matching TRBD1. The CDR3 contains 17 residues. V was clipped by 5 bases and J by 7 bases; unmatched bases: 14. Germline V gives CDR1 SGHTA, CDR2 FQGNSA. For the CDR3, the DNA is TGTGCCAGCAGCCCAGGGGAGCACAGGGGTATAGCCAACGTCCTGACTTTC. Translated: CASSPGEHRGIANVLTF.

The chain recombines TRBV4-2 with TRBJ1-5; 7 bases match TRBD1. The junction had 3 bases not matched to a gene; V was cut back by 4 bases and J by 0 bases. CDR1 is LGHNA, CDR2 YNFKEQ, per germline. This CDR3 has 15 residues. The CDR3 nucleotides are TGTGCCAGCAGCCCAGGGGGGCTTAGCAATCAGCCCCAGCATTTT. It is translated as CASSPGGLSNQPQHF.

The V gene is TRBV9, the J gene TRBJ1-4, with TRBD1 matching 8 bases. Per germline, CDR1 SGDLS and CDR2 YYNGEE. The V gene end was trimmed by 4 bases and the J gene end by 2 bases; junction bases not matched to a gene: 4. The length of the CDR3 is 15 residues. DNA for the CDR3: TGTGCCAGCAGCCCCTGGACAGGGACTAATGAAAAACTGTTTTTT. Encoded protein: CASSPWTGTNEKLFF.

The chain combines TRBV4-2 with TRBJ2-3, with 13 bases matching TRBD2. CDR1 and CDR2 from the germline V gene are LGHNA and YNFKEQ. V lost 4 bases and J lost 4; bases outside the gene matches: 5. This CDR3 has 16 amino acids. Written as DNA, the CDR3 is TGTGCCAGCAGCCCCCGGACTAGCGGGAGAGCAGATACGCAGTATTTT. Amino acid sequence: CASSPRTSGRADTQYF.

J is TRBJ2-5 and V is TRBV18, with 10 bases that match TRBD2. V gave up 6 bases and J gave up 4 bases; unmatched junction bases: 14. Germline CDR1 and CDR2: KGHSH and LQKENI. The CDR3 totals 17 residues. CDR3 sequence reads: CASSPSSGRGWRETQYF. As DNA, the CDR3 is TGTGCCAGCTCCCCATCTAGCGGGAGAGGTTGGCGAGAGACCCAGTACTTC.

The chain has TRBV10-3 and TRBJ2-3; D ambiguous. Germline V gene data show CDR1 as ENHRY and CDR2 as SYGVKD. The CDR3 totals 17 residues. V was cut by 3 bases and J by 1 base, with 17 bases left in between. The CDR3 region is CAISDPVPRLGTDTQYF. The DNA of the CDR3 is TGTGCCATCAGTGACCCCGTTCCCAGGTTAGGCACAGATACGCAGTATTTT.

This chain joins TRBV28 and TRBJ2-1, with 7 nucleotides matching TRBD2. Germline trimming cut 2 bases from V and 4 bases from J; bases unmatched to any gene: 5. There are 15 residues in the CDR3. CDR1 and CDR2 (germline): MDHEN, SYDVKM. This CDR3 is CASSLGGREYNEQFF. The CDR3, as DNA: TGTGCCAGCAGTTTAGGCGGGAGAGAGTACAATGAGCAGTTCTTC.

The rearrangement links TRBV28 to TRBJ1-1, with D perhaps matching TRBD1 (6 bases). Looked up from germline, CDR1 is MDHEN and CDR2 is SYDVKM. V lost 4 bases, J lost 1 base, and 16 bases lay in between. The CDR3 sequence is 16 residues long. The CDR3 DNA is TGTGCCAGCAGTTCTCGGCGGGGGGGACAGAACACTGAAGCTTTCTTT. This codes for CASSSRRGGQNTEAFF.

The V and J genes are TRBV7-9 and TRBJ1-4, with D unresolved. This CDR3 has 14 residues. Germline CDR1 and CDR2: SEHNR and FQNEAQ (reference sequence). Trimming shortened V by 5 bases and J by 4 bases, and 11 bases separated the two germline ends. This chain's CDR3 is CASSLSPRNEKLFF. In DNA, the CDR3 is TGTGCCAGCAGCCTATCGCCCCGTAATGAAAAACTGTTTTTT.

The chain combines TRBV30 with TRBJ2-2, with 7 bases aligning to TRBD2. Germline-derived CDR1 and CDR2 are GTSNPN and SVGIG (reference sequence). Losses at the gene ends were 1 base for V and 0 bases for J; bases not matched to a gene: 5. CDR3 length equals 16 residues. In DNA, the CDR3 is TGTGCCTGGAGTGCCTCGCGGGAGACGAACACCGGGGAGCTGTTTTTT. This codes for CAWSASRETNTGELFF. Looking up the rest from reference TRBV30 and TRBJ2-2 gives the full variable domain: SQTIHQWPATLVQPVGSPLSLECTVEGTSNPNLYWYRQAAGRGLQLLFYSVGIGQISSEVPQNLSASRPQDRQFILSSKKLLLSDSGFYLCAWSASRETNTGELFFGEGSRLTVL.

A word on this clone: One junction end does not reproduce the germline sequence, and a read error may be involved. This chain uses TRBV5-1 with TRBJ2-1; TRBD2 might be the D (6 bases). This CDR3 spans 14 amino acids. Germline CDR1 and CDR2: SGHRS and YFSETQ. This CDR3 is CASSAGSSHNEQFF. DNA for the CDR3: TGCGCCAGCAGCGCGGGATCCTCCCACAATGAGCAGTTCTTC.